The rows below give T cell receptor beta chains drawn from one sample of a study of tumor-infiltrating lymphocytes in primary liver carcinoma. TCRdb processed the multiplex PCR reads anew with MiXCR; each CDR3 protein has one entry. The data contain about 310,000 distinct CDR3 sequences, approximately 58% of them singletons. Sequenced material: peripheral blood. Receptor source: a woman aged 25 to 39 with primary liver carcinoma and hepatitis B virus infection. CDR3s include the opening cysteine and the closing phenylalanine or tryptophan. A D gene is named only where the DNA matches it firmly. Clone size is shown for a subset of rows, as once, few, many or a class of expanded clone.

abundance	v_gene	d_gene	j_gene	CDR3nt	CDR3aa
NA	TRBV12-3/TRBV12-4	NA	TRBJ2-7	TGTGCCAACAGATTCGACACAGAATACGAGCAGTACTTC	CANRFDTEYEQYF
NA	TRBV14	NA	TRBJ2-3	TGTGCCAGCAGCCAAGATGCCGGAGGGGGAGCTTGGTTGATGCAGTATTTT	CASSQDAGGGAWLMQYF
NA	TRBV6-5	NA	TRBJ2-2	TGTGCCAGCTCCCAGGGGGGGGGCGGCGCCGGGGAGCTGTTTTTT	CASSQGGGGAGELFF
NA	TRBV6-5	NA	TRBJ2-2	TGTGCCAGCAACGTACAAGGCGTAGGGGTTCGGACCGGGGAGCTGTTTTTT	CASNVQGVGVRTGELFF
NA	TRBV5-6	TRBD2	TRBJ2-3	TGTGCCAGCAGCCCCGAGGGTCTAGCGGGAGAGGGTATTGAAGGCACAGATACGCAGTATTTT	CASSPEGLAGEGIEGTDTQYF
few	TRBV11-2	NA	TRBJ2-3	TGTACCAGCAGGGCAGAACTAGTGGCCCTTGCAGATACGCAGTATTTT	CTSRAELVALADTQYF
NA	TRBV29-1	TRBD1	TRBJ1-2	TGCAGCGCCAACACACAAGGGACAGCTTATGGCTACACCTTC	CSANTQGTAYGYTF
NA	TRBV29-1	NA	TRBJ2-5	TGCAGCGTTGAAACCAGAAGGGGAGTGAGAGAGACCCAGTACTTC	CSVETRRGVRETQYF
few	TRBV6-6	TRBD1	TRBJ1-1	TGTGCCAGCAGTATACTCGACAGGGTGAACACTGAAGCTTTCTTT	CASSILDRVNTEAFF
NA	TRBV5-5	NA	TRBJ1-1	TGTGCCAGCAGCTTGAGCCTAAGGGAGACTTTCTTT	CASSLSLRETFF
NA	TRBV10-3	NA	TRBJ2-3	TGTGCCATCAATGAAGTTGTGGGAATAGATACGCAGTATTTT	CAINEVVGIDTQYF
NA	TRBV6-2/TRBV6-3	NA	TRBJ2-7	TGTGCCAGCAGTTACTTCCAGGCCGCCGAGCAGTACTTC	CASSYFQAAEQYF
NA	TRBV4-2	NA	TRBJ1-2	TGTGCCAGCAGCCAATATCCAAACAATAACTATGGCTACACCTTC	CASSQYPNNNYGYTF
few	TRBV5-4	NA	TRBJ2-7	TGTGCCAGCAGCTTGGGTGGGTCTGGGAATATCTACGAGCAGTACTTC	CASSLGGSGNIYEQYF
NA	TRBV11-2	NA	TRBJ2-2	TGTACAAGCAGCTTAGTCGGCAAAATTGGGGAGCTGTTTTTT	CTSSLVGKIGELFF
many	TRBV5-5	NA	TRBJ1-1	TGTGCCAGCAGTACGTTGCGAGACACTGAAGCTTTCTTT	CASSTLRDTEAFF
NA	TRBV11-2	NA	TRBJ2-1	TGTGCCAGCAGCCGAAGTTCCTACAAAGAGCAGTTCTTC	CASSRSSYKEQFF
NA	TRBV5-8	NA	TRBJ1-1	TGTGCCAGCCTCCGGTCGCTGCTGAACACTGAAGCTTTCTTT	CASLRSLLNTEAFF
NA	TRBV4-1	NA	TRBJ2-3	TGCGACAGCAGCCAGATGACCGGGACTACAGATACGCAGTATTTT	CDSSQMTGTTDTQYF
few	TRBV6-5	TRBD1	TRBJ2-1	TGTGCCAGCAGTTACTCTGGGACAGGCTCCTACAATGAGCAGTTCTTC	CASSYSGTGSYNEQFF
NA	TRBV10-3	TRBD2	TRBJ2-1	TGTACCATCAGTGAGCCAGGACTAGCGGGAGACTATGAGCAGTTCTTC	CTISEPGLAGDYEQFF
few	TRBV5-5	TRBD1	TRBJ2-5	TGTGCCAGCAGCTGGGTCCCTCTAGGGGGCACAGAGACCCAGTACTTC	CASSWVPLGGTETQYF
few	TRBV6-1	NA	TRBJ1-5	TGTGCCAGCAGGCTAGGGGGCAATCAGCCCCAGCATTTT	CASRLGGNQPQHF
NA	TRBV11-3	TRBD1	TRBJ2-1	TGTGCCAGCAGTCGGGACAGGATGATGTATGAGCAGTTCTTC	CASSRDRMMYEQFF
NA	TRBV7-9	NA	TRBJ2-3	TGTGCCAGCCGGTTTGGGAATACGGGAGCAGATACGCGGTATTTT	CASRFGNTGADTRYF
many	TRBV11-3	NA	TRBJ2-2	TGTGCCAGCAGCTTAGTAACAACCGGGGAGCTGTTTTTT	CASSLVTTGELFF
few	TRBV6-5	NA	TRBJ2-4	TGTGCCAGCAGCTTCACCAACAGGAACATTCAGTACTTC	CASSFTNRNIQYF
NA	TRBV11-1	NA	TRBJ2-5	TGTGGTAGCAGCGATGGTTGGGAGACCCAGTACTTC	CGSSDGWETQYF
NA	TRBV4-2	NA	TRBJ2-7	TGTACCAGCAGCCAAGTTGGGGGCGGCGAGCAATACTTC	CTSSQVGGGEQYF
many	TRBV10-3	NA	TRBJ2-7	TGTGCCATCAGTGAGTCTCTCCTTTTCGAGCAGTACTTC	CAISESLLFEQYF
NA	TRBV6-6	TRBD2	TRBJ2-1	TGTGCCAGCAGTTGGCGGGCGGGAGGGGGTATGAATGAGCAGTTCTTC	CASSWRAGGGMNEQFF
many	TRBV12-3/TRBV12-4	NA	TRBJ1-5	TGTGCCAGCAGTTTCAGGCGGGCCAGCAATCAGCCCCAGCATTTT	CASSFRRASNQPQHF
once	TRBV12-3/TRBV12-4	NA	TRBJ1-5	TGTGCCAGCAGTTCAGCCAGGTATCAACGGAATCAGCCCCAGCATTTT	CASSSARYQRNQPQHF
NA	TRBV30	NA	TRBJ2-3	TGTGTCTGGACCCGGGACTTCTCTCGCACAGATACGCAGTATTTT	CVWTRDFSRTDTQYF
NA	TRBV10-2	TRBD2	TRBJ2-1	TGCGCCGGCAGGACTAGCGGGAGCCCTCGAGGGGAGTTCTTC	CAGRTSGSPRGEFF
NA	TRBV7-8	NA	TRBJ2-2	TGTGCCAGCAGTTCTACCCGACTAGACACCGGGGAGCTGTTTTTT	CASSSTRLDTGELFF
NA	TRBV6-2/TRBV6-3	TRBD1	TRBJ2-1	TGTGCCAGCAGTCCGCCGGGACAGGGCTCCTACAATGAGCAGTTCTTC	CASSPPGQGSYNEQFF
NA	TRBV11-2	NA	TRBJ2-3	TGTACCAGCAGCCAAATTCCTACTCGGGTCTTCACAGATACGCAGTATTTT	CTSSQIPTRVFTDTQYF
NA	TRBV28	TRBD2	TRBJ2-5	TGTGCCAGCAGTAATCCGGGACTAGCGGTACAAGAGACCCAGTACTTC	CASSNPGLAVQETQYF
NA	TRBV29-1	NA	TRBJ2-5	TGCAGCGTTGGAGGGGATCCGCGTCCACCGGGCCCGAGTCTAGAGACCCTGTACTTC	CSVGGDPRPPGPSLETLYF
NA	TRBV5-5	NA	TRBJ2-2	TGTGCCAGCAACCCCGCCGGGTCCGCCACCGGGGAGCTGTTTTTT	CASNPAGSATGELFF
NA	TRBV6-1	NA	TRBJ2-1	TGTGCCAGCAGGGGAACCCCCCACAATGAGCAGTTCTTC	CASRGTPHNEQFF
NA	TRBV5-6	NA	TRBJ2-6	TGTGCCAGCAGCTACGTCTCTGGGGCCAACGTCCTGACTTTC	CASSYVSGANVLTF
once	TRBV6-1	TRBD2	TRBJ2-7	TGTACCAGCAGCGGGGACCGGGTCCCTTTC	CTSSGDRVPF
many	TRBV4-3	TRBD1	TRBJ2-3	TGCGCCAGCAGCCGCATACAGGGGGCGAGCGATACGCAGTATTTT	CASSRIQGASDTQYF
NA	TRBV5-1	TRBD1	TRBJ2-2	TGCGCCAGCAGCTTGGGTCGCCGGGACAGGGCCCTGACCGGGGAGCTGTTTTTT	CASSLGRRDRALTGELFF